This T cell receptor (beta chain) was identified during a study of T cells after yellow fever vaccination. Study-wide findings and caveats: Few clonotypes appeared in both CD4 and CD8 compartments. Though weaker, the secondary response peaked faster, on day 5 versus 15. Contaminants from the bulk population, in the form of abundant clonotypes, could be found in FACS-sorted repertoires.

5'RACE template switching produced TCR cDNA carrying a universal primer site and UMIs. A single record per CDR3 protein comes from TCRdb applying MiXCR to the 5' RACE reads. In the table there are some 300,000 distinct CDR3 sequences, 7% to 10% of which are singletons. This clonotype was picked up a small number of times. Its target is not known. The length of the CDR3 is 13 residues. In germline, CDR1 is LGHNA, CDR2 YSLEER. Trimming pared 0 bases from V and 10 bases from J, leaving 9 bases between. The sequence was obtained from a young man who received the YFV17D yellow fever vaccine. This sample comprised PBMCs, obtained about 41 days after the first yellow fever vaccination. This chain connects TRBV4-3 to TRBJ1-4, with D hard to call. The CDR3 loop reads CASSQETGRKLFF. The DNA of the CDR3 is TGCGCCAGCAGCCAAGAGACCGGGAGAAAACTGTTTTTT.